This is a list of T cell receptor beta chains from one sample in a study of blood T cell repertoires in COVID-19. TCRdb's table, derived via immunoSEQ multiplex PCR, lists solely in-frame clones and lacks some. Of 380,000 or so clones in the sample, 80% to 90% were seen once. Source material: peripheral blood. Receptor source: a man aged 40-49 years with acute or convalescent COVID-19. CDR3s include the opening cysteine and the closing phenylalanine or tryptophan. D genes are given only for firm matches. Clone sizes are given selectively: once, few, many, or a class where the clone is expanded.

j_call clone_size v_call d_call cdr3_length cdr3_aa cdr3_nt
TRBJ2-5 NA TRBV10-2 TRBD1 16 CASSLLGDRAPETQYF TGCGCCAGCAGCCTCTTGGGGGACAGGGCCCCAGAGACCCAGTACTTC
TRBJ2-7 once TRBV4-1 NA 13 CASSQDLRSEQYF TGCGCCAGCAGCCAAGATCTCCGGTCCGAGCAGTACTTC
TRBJ1-6 NA TRBV10-1 NA 14 CASSESVGGSPLHF TGCGCCAGCAGTGAGTCGGTAGGAGGGTCACCCCTCCACTTT
TRBJ2-5 NA TRBV5-1 TRBD1 16 CASSQSGTGFQETQYF TGCGCCAGCAGCCAATCCGGGACAGGGTTCCAAGAGACCCAGTACTTC
TRBJ1-1 NA TRBV9 NA 16 CASRTVIGGENTEAFF TGTGCCAGCAGAACGGTCATCGGGGGGGAGAACACTGAAGCTTTCTTT
TRBJ2-5 NA TRBV6-5 NA 12 CASSTGIGAQYF TGTGCCAGCAGTACAGGGATCGGGGCCCAGTACTTC
TRBJ2-2 NA TRBV10-3 NA 14 CAISESGNTGELFF TGTGCCATCAGTGAAAGCGGAAACACCGGGGAGCTGTTTTTT
TRBJ1-6 NA TRBV3-1/TRBV3-2 TRBD1 15 CASSQKDRDNSPLHF TGTGCCAGCAGCCAAAAGGACAGGGATAATTCACCCCTCCACTTT
TRBJ1-2 NA TRBV5-6 NA 13 CASSLGGYYGYTF TGTGCCAGCAGCTTGGGCGGGTACTATGGCTACACCTTC
TRBJ1-1 NA TRBV10-3 TRBD1 14 CAISEDRGRNEAFF TGTGCCATCAGTGAGGACAGGGGGCGAAATGAAGCTTTCTTT
TRBJ2-7 NA TRBV29-1 NA 13 CSVEEQALREQYF TGCAGCGTTGAAGAGCAAGCCCTCAGGGAGCAGTACTTC
TRBJ1-4 NA TRBV10-3 NA 13 CAISEGGDEKLFF TGTGCCATCAGTGAGGGGGGGGACGAAAAACTGTTTTTT
TRBJ2-7 NA TRBV3-1/TRBV3-2 NA 17 CASSQDFAGSTGYEQYF TGTGCCAGCAGCCAAGATTTCGCCGGTAGTACAGGGTACGAGCAGTACTTC
TRBJ2-2 once TRBV24-1 NA 15 CATSDPPRGSGELFF TGTGCCACCAGTGATCCCCCGCGAGGGTCCGGGGAGCTGTTTTTT
TRBJ2-7 NA TRBV28 NA 14 CASSETGLTYEQYF TGTGCCAGCAGTGAAACAGGGTTGACCTACGAGCAGTACTTC
TRBJ1-2 NA TRBV28 TRBD1 14 CASSPLDRSHARTF TGTGCCAGCAGTCCCTTGGACAGGTCCCATGCTAGGACCTTC
TRBJ2-1 NA TRBV24-1 TRBD2 16 CATSDPGLAGGLEQFF TGTGCCACCAGTGACCCAGGACTAGCGGGAGGTCTTGAGCAGTTCTTC
TRBJ1-4 NA TRBV4-1 TRBD1 17 CASSPTQEGQFYEKLFF TGCGCCAGCAGCCCTACTCAGGAGGGACAGTTTTACGAAAAACTGTTTTTT
TRBJ2-7 NA TRBV10-3 NA 15 CAISEPPTVAYEQYF TGTGCCATCAGTGAGCCCCCGACAGTTGCCTACGAGCAGTACTTC
TRBJ1-3 few TRBV10-3 TRBD1 16 CATRDSELSSGNTIYF TGTGCCACCCGGGACAGCGAACTGTCTTCTGGAAACACCATATATTTT
TRBJ2-5 NA TRBV6-5 NA 15 CASSSPGHTQETQYF TGTGCCAGCAGTTCCCCGGGACACACACAAGAGACCCAGTACTTC
TRBJ2-5 NA TRBV7-8 TRBD2 15 CASSFSSGGVKTQYF TGTGCCAGCAGCTTCTCTAGCGGGGGGGTGAAGACCCAGTACTTC
TRBJ2-1 once TRBV6-1 TRBD2 15 CASSESRGGLGEQFF TGTGCCAGCAGTGAATCTCGCGGGGGTCTGGGTGAGCAGTTCTTC
TRBJ2-7 few TRBV18 NA 17 CASSPAVPGLTSYEQYF TGTGCCAGCTCACCAGCGGTACCGGGACTCACTTCCTACGAGCAGTACTTC
TRBJ2-1 NA TRBV27 NA 16 CASSPSAWVPGNEQFF TGTGCCAGCAGCCCCTCCGCGTGGGTGCCGGGCAATGAGCAGTTCTTC
TRBJ2-7 NA TRBV12-3/TRBV12-4 NA 12 CASGDPGGPQYF TGTGCCAGCGGCGATCCGGGGGGCCCGCAGTACTTC
TRBJ1-1 NA TRBV3-1/TRBV3-2 NA 16 CASSQGTAGRNTEAFF TGTGCCAGCAGCCAAGGGACAGCCGGTAGGAACACTGAAGCTTTCTTT
TRBJ2-2 NA TRBV30 TRBD1 15 CAWSGDRGRSGELFF TGTGCCTGGAGTGGGGACAGGGGTAGGTCCGGGGAGCTGTTTTTT
TRBJ1-3 once TRBV20-1 NA 14 CSAGDRRTGNTIYF TGCAGTGCTGGTGACAGGCGCACTGGAAACACCATATATTTT
TRBJ2-7 NA TRBV5-4 TRBD2 15 CASSPGGLAGYEQYF TGTGCCAGCAGCCCAGGCGGACTAGCGGGCTACGAGCAGTACTTC
TRBJ2-1 NA TRBV6-2/TRBV6-3 NA 13 CASSYGLANEQFF TGTGCCAGCAGTTACGGGCTAGCCAATGAGCAGTTCTTC
TRBJ1-1 NA TRBV10-3 NA 15 CAISETVRGGTEAFF TGTGCCATCAGTGAGACAGTGCGGGGGGGGACTGAAGCTTTCTTT
TRBJ1-3 NA TRBV11-2 NA 15 CASSLSGVGGNTIYF TGTGCCAGCAGCTTATCAGGGGTGGGTGGAAACACCATATATTTT
TRBJ1-3 few TRBV11-2 NA 17 CASSLVLYRVNGNTIYF TGTGCCAGCAGCTTAGTCTTATACAGGGTAAACGGAAACACCATATATTTT
TRBJ2-7 NA TRBV9 NA 15 CASSPRGLAPNEQYF TGTGCCAGCAGCCCCCGAGGCCTAGCGCCCAACGAGCAGTACTTC
TRBJ1-1 NA TRBV11-2 TRBD1 14 CASSLRTGPTEAFF TGTGCCAGCAGCTTACGGACAGGCCCCACTGAAGCTTTCTTT
TRBJ2-1 NA TRBV29-1 NA 12 CSVAEVGQGRLF TGCAGCGTTGCTGAGGTGGGGCAGGGTCGTCTCTTC
TRBJ2-5 NA TRBV7-9 NA 14 CASSGLGLGRTQYF TGTGCCAGCAGCGGACTGGGACTGGGGAGGACCCAGTACTTC
TRBJ1-6 NA TRBV7-9 NA 15 CASSGKGGENSPLHF TGTGCCAGCAGCGGGAAGGGAGGTGAAAATTCACCCCTCCACTTT
TRBJ2-5 NA TRBV12-5 TRBD1 14 CASGPGTGGETQYF TGTGCTAGTGGTCCCGGGACAGGGGGAGAGACCCAGTACTTC
TRBJ1-5 NA TRBV7-2 NA 14 CASSLTGKDQPQHF TGTGCCAGCAGCCTTACAGGGAAGGATCAGCCCCAGCATTTT
TRBJ1-6 NA TRBV18 NA 13 CASSPNEVSPLHF TGTGCCAGCTCACCCAACGAGGTTTCACCCCTCCACTTT
TRBJ2-2 NA TRBV7-3 NA 16 CASSSTLGANTGELFF NA
TRBJ2-3 NA TRBV28 NA 17 CASIPLTPGILSDTQYF TGTGCCAGCATTCCCCTTACACCGGGGATTCTCTCAGATACGCAGTATTTT
TRBJ1-2 NA TRBV15 NA 13 CATSREAIYGYTF TGTGCCACCAGCAGAGAAGCTATCTATGGCTACACCTTC
TRBJ2-7 NA TRBV19 NA 15 CASSIFQAGSYEQYF TGTGCCAGTAGTATATTTCAGGCTGGTTCCTACGAGCAGTACTTC
TRBJ1-1 NA TRBV9 TRBD1 15 CASSKGQGANTEAFF TGTGCCAGCAGCAAGGGACAGGGGGCAAACACTGAAGCTTTCTTT
TRBJ2-2 NA TRBV10-3 NA 12 CAIKEGAGELFF TGTGCCATCAAGGAGGGCGCCGGGGAGCTGTTTTTT
TRBJ1-2 NA TRBV5-6 TRBD1 14 CASSLSGGNYGYTF TGTGCCAGCAGCTTGTCAGGGGGGAACTATGGCTACACCTTC
TRBJ1-2 NA TRBV30 NA 13 CAWRGNRAGGYTF TGTGCCTGGAGGGGGAACAGGGCTGGAGGCTACACCTTC
TRBJ2-5 NA TRBV28 NA 13 CASSFGYQETQYF TGTGCCAGCAGTTTTGGCTACCAAGAGACCCAGTACTTC
TRBJ1-2 NA TRBV10-3 NA 15 CAISASGTSNYGYTF TGTGCCATCAGTGCATCCGGGACATCTAACTATGGCTACACCTTC
TRBJ2-7 NA TRBV29-1 NA 15 CSVKGSAGDSYEQYF TGCAGCGTTAAAGGGTCGGCAGGGGACTCCTACGAGCAGTACTTC
TRBJ1-6 NA TRBV28 NA 15 CASSPPGGYNSPLHF TGTGCCAGCAGCCCTCCGGGGGGGTATAATTCACCCCTCCACTTT
TRBJ1-6 NA TRBV4-1 NA 14 CASSQVQSGSPLHF TGCGCCAGCAGCCAAGTTCAATCGGGTTCACCCCTCCACTTT
TRBJ2-3 few TRBV7-6 NA 14 CASSLGLRTDTQYF TGTGCCAGCAGCTTAGGTCTCCGCACAGATACGCAGTATTTT
TRBJ2-1 NA TRBV19 NA 14 CASSPTAAHNEQFF TGTGCCAGTAGCCCTACAGCAGCCCACAATGAGCAGTTCTTC
TRBJ2-1 NA TRBV7-7 TRBD1 15 CASSSGTGWFDEQFF TGTGCTAGCAGCTCCGGGACAGGGTGGTTCGATGAGCAGTTCTTC